The subject of this entry is one TCR beta chain. This clone came up once. Its antigen target is currently unknown. Base qualities were left out, and no much larger clone turns up one base away. These data originate in a study of cytotoxic CD8 clonotypes in ibrutinib-treated CLL listed by TCRdb under 2021. At the level of the whole study: In this cohort, over 14 patients were treatment-naive and fewer than 13 were relapsed/refractory, while around 17 had unmutated IGHV. Responses were partial in roughly 24 patients and complete in 2; after median around 65 months follow-up, around 14 stayed in remission and some twelve progressed. Response samples were taken after a median of 12 months on treatment, ranging from about 6 to 40 months. An average of about 250,000 productive templates and 94,082 productive rearrangements was obtained per sample. Longitudinal samples were obtainable from about 30% of the roughly 90 participants in the trial. Cryopreserved peripheral blood mononuclear cells were collected at three points: before therapy, at response, and at either sustained remission or disease progression. Every sample from remission and from progressive disease was obtained while the patients were still on ibrutinib.

Germline trimming amounts to 0 bases on V and 3 bases on J, with 2 as the count of junction bases outside the gene matches. Spanning cysteine to phenylalanine, the CDR3 consists of 14 amino acids. Only the CDR3 part of the read is kept: 42 bases, read in frame from the first base. In the germline V gene, CDR1 corresponds to SGDLS and CDR2 to YYNGEE. Each clonotype received, on average, about 10x coverage in deep resolution sequencing performed on a MiSeq, where the target depth lay between 1 in 1 million and 1 in 200,000 T cells. The immunoSEQ hsTCRB Kit was used to generate the TCR beta libraries. The study's own analysis went as follows. Data were analyzed with ImmunoSEQ Data Assistant and ImmunoSEQ Analyzer, with V, D and J genes assigned per IMGT definitions. Clonality was computed as one minus normalized Shannon entropy of productive rearrangement frequencies, ranging from 0 to 1. Only overrepresented clonotypes making up at least 0.05% of the repertoire of each patient were included in the public clonotype analysis. Repertoires from some 13 age-matched healthy donors in immuneACCESS were used as clonality controls. TCRdb took over this immuneACCESS table, retaining in-frame rearrangements with V and J assigned. Such tables are incomplete; in checked studies, under half of the missing clones stem from an unresolved V gene, and the remainder is unexplained. V and J calls and clone size are copied from that table; D and trimming were computed from the DNA. The sample table records over 150,000 clones; around 70% of these occur just once. The ten largest clones capture under 15% of the sample.

The time point label on this specimen signifies: around 25 months on ibrutinib. For TCR beta library preparation, about 2 micrograms of genomic DNA were isolated from cryopreserved PBMCs. Longitudinal blood samples from CLL patients receiving ibrutinib monotherapy were subjected to high-throughput TCR beta sequencing. The patients took part in an open-label, single-center phase 2 trial of ibrutinib monotherapy. Broader findings and caveats from the paper: At baseline, clonality was higher than in age-matched healthy donors and showed a strong correlation with circulating CD8+ T-cell counts. Public clonotypes were rare and either contracted or stayed stable during treatment, and the rise in clonality at ibrutinib response reflected the expansion of private clonotypes. Sustained-remission and progressing patients did not have matched sampling times, and lymph node repertoires were not examined. Clonality rose at ibrutinib response, remained stable during sustained remission, and dropped back toward baseline at progression.

The chain is made from TRBV9 and TRBJ2-5, and 7 junctional nucleotides match TRBD1. Source: PBMCs, taken after 24 months of ibrutinib treatment. The clonotype originates from a human donor with chronic lymphocytic leukemia. The nucleotide sequence reads as follows: TGTGCCAGCAGCGTAGCCGGGACAGAAGAGACCCAGTACTTC. It encodes CASSVAGTEETQYF.